This T cell receptor (beta chain) was retrieved from a study of blood T cell repertoires in COVID-19. Background on the study: Acute and convalescent COVID-19 samples came from the United States, Italy and Spain. Sample material is recorded as cDNA or gDNA derived from T cells, B-cell-depleted T cells, or PBMCs.

Authors' analysis steps: Nucleated cell counts were estimated from reference gene primer amplification. Sequenced by immunoSEQ multiplex PCR; TCRdb stores in-frame clones only, minus some. From that table come the V and J calls and clone size; the DNA was used to work out D and trimming. The data contain about 90,000 clones, around four fifths of them seen just once; the ten biggest clones take up roughly a third. Trimming removed 4 bases from V and 5 bases from J, with 14 bases in between. Germline lookup yields CDR1 SQVTM and CDR2 ANQGSEA. This CDR3 has 13 residues. The specimen was peripheral blood. The rearrangement joins TRBV29-1 to TRBJ2-5; perhaps TRBD2 as D (7 bases). This receptor was identified in a woman aged 80 or over with active or convalescent COVID-19. Here the CDR3 reads CSVVWGGGETQYF. The DNA for the CDR3 is TGCAGCGTTGTGTGGGGGGGCGGCGAGACCCAGTACTTC.